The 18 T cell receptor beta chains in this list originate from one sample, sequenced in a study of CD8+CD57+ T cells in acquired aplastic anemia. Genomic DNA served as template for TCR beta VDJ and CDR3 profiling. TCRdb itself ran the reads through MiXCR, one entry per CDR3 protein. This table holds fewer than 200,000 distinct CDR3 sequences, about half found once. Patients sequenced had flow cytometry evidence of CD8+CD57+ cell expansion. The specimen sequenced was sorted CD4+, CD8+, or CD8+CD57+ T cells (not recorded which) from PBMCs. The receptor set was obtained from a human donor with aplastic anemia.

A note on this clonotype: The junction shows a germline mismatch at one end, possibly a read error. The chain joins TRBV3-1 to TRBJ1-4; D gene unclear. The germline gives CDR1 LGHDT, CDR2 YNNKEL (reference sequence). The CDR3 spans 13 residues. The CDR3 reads CASSQGIRTFEVF. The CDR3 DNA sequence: TGTGCCAGCAGCCAAGGTATACGGACTTTTGAGGTTTTT.

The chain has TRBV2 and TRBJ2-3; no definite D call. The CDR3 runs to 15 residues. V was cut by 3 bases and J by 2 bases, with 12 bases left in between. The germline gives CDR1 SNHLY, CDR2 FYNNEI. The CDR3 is CASSDGQTHTDTQYF. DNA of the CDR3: TGTGCCAGCAGTGATGGGCAGACCCACACAGATACGCAGTATTTT.

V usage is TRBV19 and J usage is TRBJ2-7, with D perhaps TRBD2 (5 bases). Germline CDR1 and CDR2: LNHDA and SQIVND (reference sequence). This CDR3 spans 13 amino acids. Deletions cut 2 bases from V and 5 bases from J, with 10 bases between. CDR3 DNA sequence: TGTGCCAGTAGTATACGGGGTCTCCACGAGCAGTACTTC. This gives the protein CASSIRGLHEQYF.

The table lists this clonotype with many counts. CDR3 sequence reads: CASSLGHGGYQPQHF. In nucleotides, the CDR3 is TGCGCCAGCAGCTTGGGGCATGGAGGGTACCAGCCCCAGCATTTT. This chain joins TRBV5-1 and TRBJ1-5; unclear D gene. This CDR3 is 15 amino acids long. Per the germline V gene, CDR1 is SGHRS and CDR2 is YFSETQ. The V gene lost 0 bases and the J gene lost 7 bases, with 14 bases spanning the gap.

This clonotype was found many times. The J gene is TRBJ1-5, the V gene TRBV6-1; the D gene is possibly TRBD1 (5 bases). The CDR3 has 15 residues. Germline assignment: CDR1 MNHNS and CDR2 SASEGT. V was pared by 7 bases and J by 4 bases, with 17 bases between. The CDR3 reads CASTGQGTGNQPQHF. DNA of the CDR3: TGTGCCAGCACCGGCCAGGGAACGGGAAATCAGCCCCAGCATTTT.

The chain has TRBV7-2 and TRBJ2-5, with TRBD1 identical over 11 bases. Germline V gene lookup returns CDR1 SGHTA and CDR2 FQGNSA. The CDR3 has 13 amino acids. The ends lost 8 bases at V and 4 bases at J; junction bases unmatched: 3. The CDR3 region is CASGQGAGETQYF. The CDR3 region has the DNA TGTGCCAGCGGACAGGGGGCGGGAGAGACCCAGTACTTC.

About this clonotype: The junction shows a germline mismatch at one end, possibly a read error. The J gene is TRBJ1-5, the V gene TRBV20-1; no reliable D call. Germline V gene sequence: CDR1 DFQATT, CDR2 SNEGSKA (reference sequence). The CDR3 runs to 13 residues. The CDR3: CSTRATSGQPQRF. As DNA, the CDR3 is TGCAGTACTAGAGCCACAAGTGGGCAGCCCCAGCGTTTT.

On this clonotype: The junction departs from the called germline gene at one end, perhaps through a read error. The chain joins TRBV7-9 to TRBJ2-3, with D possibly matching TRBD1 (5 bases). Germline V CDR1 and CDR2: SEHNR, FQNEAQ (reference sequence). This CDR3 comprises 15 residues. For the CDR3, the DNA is TGTGCCGGCAGCGCCAAAGGGTCAGGGCCAGATACGCAGTATTTT. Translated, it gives CAGSAKGSGPDTQYF.

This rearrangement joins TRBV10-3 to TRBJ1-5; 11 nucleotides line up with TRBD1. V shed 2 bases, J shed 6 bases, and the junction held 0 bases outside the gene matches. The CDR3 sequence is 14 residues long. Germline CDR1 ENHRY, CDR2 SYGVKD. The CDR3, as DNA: TGTGCCATCAGTGAGGGACAGGGGGCTCAGCCCCAGCATTTT. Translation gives CAISEGQGAQPQHF.

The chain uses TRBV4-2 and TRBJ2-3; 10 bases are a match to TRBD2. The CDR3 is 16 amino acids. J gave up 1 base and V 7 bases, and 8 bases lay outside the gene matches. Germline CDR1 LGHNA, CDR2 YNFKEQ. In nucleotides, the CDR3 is TGTGCCAGCAACCGCGCCGGGACTAGCGGCACAGATACGCAGTATTTT. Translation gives CASNRAGTSGTDTQYF.

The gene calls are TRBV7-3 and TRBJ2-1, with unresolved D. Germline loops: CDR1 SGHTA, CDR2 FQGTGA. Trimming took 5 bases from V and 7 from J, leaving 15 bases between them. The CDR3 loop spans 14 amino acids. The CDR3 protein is CASSPTRSSNEQFF. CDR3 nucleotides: TGTGCCAGCAGCCCCACCAGGAGCTCGAATGAGCAGTTCTTC.

The CDR3 reads CASSVGNTNSPLHF. CDR3 sequence (DNA): TGTGCCAGCAGCGTGGGAAACACTAATTCACCCCTCCACTTT. J is TRBJ1-6 and V is TRBV9; D unclear. This CDR3 contains 14 residues. V was pared by 2 bases and J by 6 bases, with 9 bases between. The germline V gene encodes CDR1 SGDLS and CDR2 YYNGEE. Combining the CDR3 with reference TRBV9 and TRBJ1-6 gives the whole variable domain DSGVTQTPKHLITATGQRVTLRCSPRSGDLSVYWYQQSLDQGLQFLIQYYNGEERAKGNILERFSAQQFPDLHSELNLSSLELGDSALYFCASSVGNTNSPLHFGNGTRLTVT.

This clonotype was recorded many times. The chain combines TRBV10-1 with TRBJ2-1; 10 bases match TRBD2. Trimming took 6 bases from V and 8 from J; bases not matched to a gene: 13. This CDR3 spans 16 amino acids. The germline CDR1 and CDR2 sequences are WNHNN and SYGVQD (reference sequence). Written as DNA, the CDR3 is TGCGCCAGCAGCGCCGCGGAAGCGGGGGGGCCATATGAGCAGTTCTTC. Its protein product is CASSAAEAGGPYEQFF.

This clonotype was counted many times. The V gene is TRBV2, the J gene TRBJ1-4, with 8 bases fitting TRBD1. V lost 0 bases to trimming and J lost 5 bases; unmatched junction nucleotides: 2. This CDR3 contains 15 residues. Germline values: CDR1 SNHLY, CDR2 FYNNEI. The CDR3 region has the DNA TGTGCCAGCAGTGAAGCCGACAGGGGAAATGAAAAACTGTTTTTT. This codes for CASSEADRGNEKLFF. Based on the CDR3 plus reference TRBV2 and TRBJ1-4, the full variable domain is EPEVTQTPSHQVTQMGQEVILRCVPISNHLYFYWYRQILGQKVEFLVSFYNNEISEKSEIFDDQFSVERPDGSNFTLKIRSTKLEDSAMYFCASSEADRGNEKLFFGSGTQLSVL.

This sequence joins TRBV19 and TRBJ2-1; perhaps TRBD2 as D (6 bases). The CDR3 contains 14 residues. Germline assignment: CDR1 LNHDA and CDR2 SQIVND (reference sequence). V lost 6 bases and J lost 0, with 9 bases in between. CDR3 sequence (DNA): TGTGCCAGTAGCAGGGACTCCTCCTACAATGAGCAGTTCTTC. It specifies CASSRDSSYNEQFF.

CDR3 DNA sequence: TGTGCCAGCAGTGGACAGGGTTCCCTCCCAGGCTACACCTTC. Its translation: CASSGQGSLPGYTF. J is TRBJ1-2 and V is TRBV12-3 or TRBV12-4; TRBD1 matches at 8 bases. The CDR3 has 14 residues. Unmatched junction bases numbered 10, after V lost 5 bases and J lost 8 bases.

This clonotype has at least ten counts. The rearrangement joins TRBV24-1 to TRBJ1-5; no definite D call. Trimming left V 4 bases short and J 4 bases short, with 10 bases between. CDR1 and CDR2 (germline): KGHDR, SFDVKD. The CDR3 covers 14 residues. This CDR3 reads CATSDPPQNQPQHF. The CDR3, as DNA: TGTGCCACCAGTGACCCCCCGCAGAATCAGCCCCAGCATTTT.

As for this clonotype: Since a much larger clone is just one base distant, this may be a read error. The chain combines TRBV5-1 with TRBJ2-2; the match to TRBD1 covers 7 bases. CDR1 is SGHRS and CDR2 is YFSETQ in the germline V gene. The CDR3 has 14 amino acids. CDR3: CASSLGGQTGEPFF. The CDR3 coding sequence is TGCGCCAGCAGCTTGGGGGGACAGACCGGGGAGCCGTTTTTT.